This T cell receptor (beta chain) was sequenced in a study of T-cell memory formation after mild COVID-19 (dated by TCRdb to the early 2020s). With regard to the full study: Most TCR sequence clusters were specific to one of the two donors. Longitudinal TCRalpha and TCRbeta repertoire sequencing tracked T-cell clones expanding and contracting after mild COVID-19 in two donors. The cohort was made up of two young adult volunteers, one female and one male, who were previously healthy. The investigation overall reported the following: Balanced CD4/CD8 phenotypes were observed for clones contracting from day 15 to 85, whereas a bias towards CD4+ was observed for a second wave of clones expanding from day 15 to 37. SARS-CoV-2 specificity was not confirmed for the second-wave clones peaking on day 37. Some responding clones were found in pre-infection memory, which suggests that pre-existing cross-reactive memory T cells took part in the SARS-CoV-2 response. Only two mild cases were covered in the study, and larger cohorts including severe cases with pre-infection samples were considered necessary. Contracting CD4+ clones appeared mostly in the CM and EM memory subsets, whereas CD8+ clones were enriched in EMRA.

Ficoll-Paque density gradient centrifugation was the method used to isolate PBMCs. V lost 8 bases and J lost 1 base; the stretch between them is 6 bases long. The CDR3 numbers 12 residues from cysteine through phenylalanine. This entry keeps only the CDR3 DNA: 36 bases, framed from base 1. For CDR1 and CDR2, the germline V gene lists MNHEY and SVGAGI. Concerning this clonotype itself: Its antigen specificity is not known. No base qualities exist here, and no much larger clone lies one base off it.

The listed sequencing device is Illumina NovaSeq 6000. TCRalpha and TCRbeta cDNA libraries were constructed by 5'RACE with constant-segment primers, with sample barcodes and unique molecular identifiers being introduced. RNA was extracted from every sample with Trizol reagent. Amplification of the libraries took two PCR steps, and the second step added a second sample barcode plus Illumina TruSeq adapters. Libraries were sequenced on an Illumina NovaSeq with 2 x 150 bp paired-end reads. Under the source paper's analysis protocol: Demultiplexing of reads and collapsing into UMI-guided consensus sequences were performed with migec v1.2.7. With mixcr v2.1.11, UMI consensuses were aligned to TRA and TRB V and J templates and assembled into clonotypes. A clonotype was counted as expanded or contracted only when both edgeR and NoisET called the clonotype significant, with the noise models trained on biological replicates. For edgeR calls, a false discovery rate-adjusted p below 0.01 and a log2 fold-change threshold of 1 were applied. PCA with hierarchical clustering of max-normalized trajectories of the 1000 most abundant clonotypes was used as exploratory dynamics analysis. Each responding clone was given a CD4 or CD8 phenotype based on the CD4+ and CD8+ repertoires, which had been sequenced separately. TCRdb trimmed public reads at Q25 via fastp, called clones via MiXCR and kept in-frame beta chains. Every CDR3 protein is listed once, alongside the most common genes and DNA of its rows. The V and J calls were not made by the authors but by TCRdb's processing. This sample holds 470,000 or so distinct CDR3 sequences; approximately 18% were observed only once. Of the sample, around a fifth falls within the top ten clones.

The origin of this receptor is a man between 18 and 29 years old who had mild COVID-19 (a few samples of this study predate the infection). The sample titles of this study are shuffled in the database, so cell type and time point are left out; the donor was told from shared clones. The sequence links TRBV6-5 to TRBJ2-1, with the D gene call left open. Sequencing was performed on PBMCs or a T cell subset sorted from them (not recorded which). At the DNA level, the sequence is TGTGCCAGCGCGTCGTCCTACAATGAGCAGTTCTTC. This gives the protein CASASSYNEQFF.